One sample yielded the 9 T cell receptor beta chains listed below, sequenced in a study of blood T cells in healthy people across ages. A second PCR, run for about 7 to 11 cycles, used a sample-barcoded 5' primer plus a J-beta primer mix. TCRdb re-called the 5' RACE reads with MiXCR, one entry per CDR3 protein. Of 700,000 to 1,000,000 distinct CDR3 sequences listed, around 45% are singletons. Sequencing was done on a sample of blood. These receptors were obtained from a man aged 60 to 75 in good health.

The chain links TRBV20-1 to TRBJ2-3, with D possibly being TRBD2 (7 bases). V lost 5 bases, J lost 2 bases, and 17 bases lay in between. CDR1 is DFQATT, CDR2 SNEGSKA, per germline (reference sequence). The CDR3 is made up of 15 amino acids. CDR3: CSALQDAGATDTQYF. In DNA form, the CDR3 reads TGCAGTGCTCTACAAGACGCGGGGGCCACAGATACGCAGTATTTT.

This clonotype turned up a few times. This sequence joins TRBV7-2 and TRBJ2-3; 8 bases fit TRBD2. This CDR3 has 15 amino acids. V trimming: 4 bases; J trimming: 3 bases; junction bases outside the gene matches: 6. CDR1 SGHTA and CDR2 FQGNSA come from the germline V gene. CDR3 DNA: TGTGCCAGCAGCTCTGGGACTAGGAGGACAGATACGCAGTATTTT. Translation: CASSSGTRRTDTQYF.

This clonotype was counted ten times or more. The chain is built from TRBV27 and TRBJ1-2; D is possibly TRBD1 (5 bases). Deletions cut 11 bases from V and 4 bases from J, with 17 bases between. CDR1 is MNHEY, CDR2 SMNVEV, per germline (reference sequence). The CDR3 extends over 13 amino acids. The CDR3 DNA reads TGTGCCGGACTCAGGGAGTTTGGCTATGGCTACACCTTC. It encodes CAGLREFGYGYTF.

This clonotype showed up just a few times. The chain couples TRBV5-1 to TRBJ2-1; TRBD1 matches 8 bases. V was pared by 4 bases and J by 9 bases, with 9 bases of the junction left unmatched. This CDR3 has 14 residues. Germline-derived CDR1 and CDR2 are SGHRS and YFSETQ. The CDR3 region is CASSTDRGPSEQFF. CDR3 bases: TGCGCCAGCAGCACCGACAGGGGACCTAGTGAGCAGTTCTTC.

This clonotype was seen only a few times. This chain joins TRBV9 and TRBJ2-7; D unresolved. CDR3 length: 14 residues. Per germline, CDR1 SGDLS and CDR2 YYNGEE. The ends were cut back, 3 bases at V and 0 bases at J, with 10 bases in the middle. The CDR3 DNA reads as TGTGCCAGCAGCGCTCGACACAGCTCCTACGAGCAGTACTTC. This encodes CASSARHSSYEQYF.

This chain links TRBV7-2 with TRBJ1-5; D may be TRBD1 (5 bases). The CDR3 contains 16 residues. Germline lookup yields CDR1 SGHTA and CDR2 FQGNSA. V was clipped by 2 bases and J by 3 bases, with 14 bases between them. CDR3 bases: TGTGCCAGCAGCTTAAGCTGGGGGTCTTACAATCAGCCCCAGCATTTT. Protein sequence: CASSLSWGSYNQPQHF.

V usage is TRBV3-1 and J usage is TRBJ1-5; the D is unclear. The CDR3 runs 13 residues. Trimming took off 6 bases at V and 3 bases at J, with 9 bases between the two ends. Germline V lookup: CDR1 LGHDT, CDR2 YNNKEL (reference sequence). As DNA, the CDR3 is TGTGCCAGCAGTCCGGGTCACAATCAGCCCCAGCATTTT. Its translation is CASSPGHNQPQHF.

The chain uses TRBV7-2 and TRBJ2-5; weak D call: TRBD2 (7 bases). Trimming took 5 bases from V and 11 from J, leaving 18 bases between them. Germline lookup yields CDR1 SGHTA and CDR2 FQGNSA. The CDR3 has 13 residues. In nucleotides, the CDR3 is TGTGCCAGCAGCGGGAGGGGGGCGAGTGAGCAGTACTTC. Amino acids: CASSGRGASEQYF.

The chain uses TRBV20-1 and TRBJ2-1; D is uncertain. Trimming took off 6 bases at V and 0 bases at J, with 12 bases between the two ends. The CDR3 runs 14 residues. CDR1 is DFQATT and CDR2 is SNEGSKA in the germline V gene (reference sequence). This CDR3 is CSAYKKDSYNEQFF. In nucleotides, the CDR3 is TGCAGTGCCTACAAAAAGGACTCCTACAATGAGCAGTTCTTC.